This entry describes one T cell receptor (beta chain). This clonotype was counted many times. Which antigen it targets is not known. The record has no base qualities; no much larger clone is one base away. The data originate from a study of human T cells and chemical hapten exposure (dated by TCRdb to the early 2020s). Background for the entire study: For sensitization, 2% DPC in acetone was applied to an approximately 2 cm by approximately 2 cm area of upper inner arm skin. Throughout the study period of around 24 weeks, patients also received therapeutic DPC doses to the scalp every week. Patch tests used Finn chambers with 0.01% DPC on the upper back, scored after 6 days by International Contact Dermatitis Research Group standards. The patient cohort, mostly female, included alopecia areata with under or over 50% scalp involvement, alopecia totalis and alopecia universalis. The libraries were sequenced as a pool, and the TCR yield per sample differed mostly because of small variations in library volumes within the pool. In alopecia patients, the study followed how the peripheral blood TCR repertoire changed in vivo over primary and secondary sensitization to diphenylcyclopropenone (DPC), a hapten. Blood samples were taken from patients before sensitization (week 0) and then at 2, 6 and about 24 weeks after DPC sensitization. For TCR sequencing, blood came from 25 to 35 alopecia patients at anywhere from one to four time points (pre-sensitization, 2, 6 and 24 weeks).

Overall study outcomes, separate from this receptor: Because every patient had alopecia, a presumed autoimmune disease, the patients' immune response might differ from that of healthy individuals. Significantly more large CDR3 similarity clusters were formed by expanded TCRs than by pre-sensitization or healthy control sets, consistent with antigen-driven responses. No change with DPC sensitization was found in the number of TCRs above 1 in 1000 frequency, and no evidence of global repertoire structure alterations was found. Repeated subsampling changed both the strength of the expansion versus patch-test correlation and the threshold at which the correlation became significant. Patch test score correlated positively with the number of PT1 expanded TCRs, reaching significance at thresholds 8, 16 and 32 but not at 4.

The time point label for this specimen denotes: patch test 1, 2 weeks after DPC sensitization. The treatment or condition label for this specimen denotes: therapeutic diphenylcyclopropenone sensitization with weekly scalp DPC. Blood at each patch-test visit was drawn before the patch test was applied. Eligible patients were aged 18 to 70, diagnosed with alopecia, deemed suitable for DPC therapy, and excluded if pregnant. Total RNA was extracted from unfractionated whole blood that had been collected in Tempus Blood RNA tubes. Sequences SGHAT (CDR1) and FQNNGV (CDR2) are obtained from the germline V gene. Germline trimming amounts to 3 bases on V and 3 bases on J, with 10 as the count of junction bases outside the gene matches. The CDR3 runs 17 residues from the cysteine to the phenylalanine. Of the read, only the CDR3 DNA is kept; its 51 bases are in frame from base 1. Library prep was done by RACE. Sequencing used a NextSeq 500. During library preparation, unique molecular identifiers were attached to individual cDNA molecules so that TCRs could be counted in a quantitative, reproducible way. Each blood RNA sample was used to sequence both TCR alpha and TCR beta chains. The published analysis was carried out like this. A median of around 100,000 TCRs per sample was observed, with a range of about 20,000 to 690,600. V, J and CDR3 annotation of the TCR reads was carried out using the Decombinator software suite. For PS versus PT1 abundance plots, all samples were subsampled to the same number of TCRs (28,000). TCRs were defined as expanded if absent before sensitization and observed at least eight times at the 2-week time point. The public sequencing data were trimmed at Q25 with fastp and processed into clonotypes with MiXCR by TCRdb, which kept only in-frame beta chains. Identical CDR3 protein sequences are pooled into one entry, listed with their most common genes and DNA. The authors' filters were not applied to this entry. Here the sample has 95,000 to 130,000 distinct CDR3 sequences; around an eighth occur a single time. 1.4% of the sample comes from the top ten.

Material: whole blood, obtained in connection with sensitization to the hapten diphenylcyclopropenone (DPC). This receptor was identified in a woman in her fifties or sixties with alopecia areata. Some clones in this sample may be carry-over from other donors' samples. The sequence is built from TRBV11-2 and TRBJ2-1, with 8 junctional bases fitting TRBD2. The nucleotide sequence is given as TGTGCCAGCAGCTTCCGAGCCAGCGGGGGTGTCTACAATGAGCAGTTCTTC. The resulting protein is CASSFRASGGVYNEQFF.